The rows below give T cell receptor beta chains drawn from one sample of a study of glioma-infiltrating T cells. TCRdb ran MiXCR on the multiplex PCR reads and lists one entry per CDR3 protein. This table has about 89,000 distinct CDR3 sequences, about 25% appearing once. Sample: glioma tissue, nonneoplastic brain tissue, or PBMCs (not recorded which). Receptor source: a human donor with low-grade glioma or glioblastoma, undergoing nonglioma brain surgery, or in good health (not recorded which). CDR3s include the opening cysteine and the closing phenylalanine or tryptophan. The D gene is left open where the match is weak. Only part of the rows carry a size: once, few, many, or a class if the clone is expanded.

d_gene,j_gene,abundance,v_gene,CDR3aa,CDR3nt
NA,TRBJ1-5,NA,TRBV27,CASSLGGKQPKQF,TGTGCCAGCAGCCTGGGAGGCAAGCAGCCAAAGCAGTTT
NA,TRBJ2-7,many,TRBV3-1,CASSQGTVRSYEQYF,TGTGCCAGCAGCCAAGGGACAGTCAGGTCCTACGAGCAGTACTTC
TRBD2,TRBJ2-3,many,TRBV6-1,CASTGLATSTDTQYF,TGTGCCAGCACCGGACTAGCGACTAGCACAGATACGCAGTATTTT
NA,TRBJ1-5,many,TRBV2,CASSEVGGAGNQPQHF,TGTGCCAGCAGTGAAGTGGGGGGGGCCGGCAATCAGCCCCAGCATTTT
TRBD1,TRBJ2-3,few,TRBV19,CASKSTGGADTQYF,TGTGCCAGTAAATCGACAGGGGGTGCAGATACGCAGTATTTT
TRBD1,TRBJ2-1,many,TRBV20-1,CSALTGAYNEQFF,TGCAGTGCCTTGACAGGGGCCTACAATGAGCAGTTCTTC
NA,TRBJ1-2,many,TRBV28,CASSLEVDGYTF,TGTGCCAGCAGTTTAGAAGTCGATGGCTACACCTTC
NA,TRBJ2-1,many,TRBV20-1,CSARGGGPSYNEQFF,TGCAGTGCTAGAGGGGGGGGGCCTTCCTACAATGAGCAGTTCTTC
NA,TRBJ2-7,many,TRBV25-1,CASSRETTPYEQYF,TGTGCCAGCAGTCGAGAGACTACACCCTACGAGCAGTACTTC
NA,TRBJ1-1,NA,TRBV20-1,CSAYGRGTGAFF,TGCAGTGCTTACGGCAGGGGCACTGGAGCTTTCTTT
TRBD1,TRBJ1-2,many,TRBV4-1,CASSSTGDGYTF,TGCGCCAGCAGCTCAACAGGGGATGGCTACACCTTC
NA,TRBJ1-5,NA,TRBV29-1,CSVRTESNQPQHF,TGCAGCGTTCGGACAGAAAGCAATCAGCCCCAGCATTTT
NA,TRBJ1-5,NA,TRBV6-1,CASSEGRGSNQHQHF,TGTGCCAGCAGTGAGGGTAGGGGCAGCAATCAGCACCAGCATTTT
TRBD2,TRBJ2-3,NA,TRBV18,CASSPLPAGGTDTQYF,TGTGCCAGCTCACCATTGCCAGCGGGAGGCACAGATACGCAGTATTTT
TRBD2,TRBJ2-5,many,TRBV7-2,CATGTSGRDETQYF,TGTGCCACGGGGACTAGCGGGAGGGATGAGACCCAGTACTTC
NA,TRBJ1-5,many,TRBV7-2,CASSFRGGQRDQPQHF,TGTGCCAGCAGCTTCAGAGGGGGACAACGGGATCAGCCCCAGCATTTT
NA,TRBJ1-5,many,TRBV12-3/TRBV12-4,CASSSRVLTQHF,TGTGCCAGCAGTTCCCGGGTTTTGACCCAGCATTTT
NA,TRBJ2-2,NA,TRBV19,CASSIVTGSNTGELFF,TGTGCCAGTAGTATAGTCACAGGGTCGAACACCGGGGAGCTGTTTTTT
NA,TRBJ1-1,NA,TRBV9,CASSVAPDGYTEAFF,TGTGCCAGCAGCGTAGCCCCGGACGGATACACTGAAGCTTTCTTT
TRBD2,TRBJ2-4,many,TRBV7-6,CASSLLAGSTKNIQYF,TGTGCCAGCAGCTTATTAGCGGGCTCAACCAAAAACATTCAGTACTTC
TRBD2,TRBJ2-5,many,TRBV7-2,CASSHTGTSGQETQYF,TGTGCCAGCAGCCACACCGGGACTAGCGGCCAAGAGACCCAGTACTTC
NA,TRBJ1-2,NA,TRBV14,CASSQDRGPGVEDYGYTF,TGTGCCAGCAGCCAAGATAGGGGACCAGGCGTAGAGGACTATGGCTACACCTTC
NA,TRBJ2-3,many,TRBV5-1,CASSEQGTVDTQYF,TGCGCCAGCAGCGAACAGGGTACGGTGGATACGCAGTATTTT
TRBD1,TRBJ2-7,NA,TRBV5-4,CASRSEGAHYEQYF,TGTGCCAGCAGATCAGAGGGGGCCCACTACGAGCAGTACTTC
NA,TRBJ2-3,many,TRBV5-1,CASSLLYSLTDTQYF,TGCGCCAGCAGCTTGCTTTACAGTCTCACAGATACGCAGTATTTT
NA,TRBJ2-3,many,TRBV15,CATSRGGPTDTQYF,TGTGCCACCAGCAGGGGGGGGCCCACGGATACGCAGTATTTT
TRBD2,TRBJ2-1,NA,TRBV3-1,CASSRNLAGGNNEQFF,TGTGCCAGCAGCCGAAACCTAGCGGGAGGAAACAATGAGCAGTTCTTC
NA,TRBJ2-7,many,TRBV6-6,CASSYLGEQYF,TGTGCCAGCAGTTACTTGGGCGAGCAGTACTTC
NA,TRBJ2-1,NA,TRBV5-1,CASSGRDRTSYNEQFF,TGCGCCAGCAGCGGGAGGGACAGGACCTCCTACAATGAGCAGTTCTTC
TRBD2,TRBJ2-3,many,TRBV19,CASSTSGGTDTQYF,TGTGCCAGTAGTACTAGCGGGGGCACAGATACGCAGTATTTT
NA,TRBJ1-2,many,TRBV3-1,CASSQNTVRDGYTF,TGTGCCAGCAGCCAGAATACAGTTCGGGATGGCTACACCTTC
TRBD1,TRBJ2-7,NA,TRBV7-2,CASSLDRAEQYF,TGTGCCAGCAGCTTGGACAGGGCCGAGCAGTACTTC
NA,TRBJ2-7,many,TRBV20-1,CSARARERGYEQYF,TGCAGTGCTAGGGCGCGGGAGAGGGGGTACGAGCAGTACTTC
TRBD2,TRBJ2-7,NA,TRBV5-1,CASSLASGGIILYEQYF,TGCGCCAGCAGCTTGGCTAGCGGGGGTATCATCCTCTACGAGCAGTACTTC
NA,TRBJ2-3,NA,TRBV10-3,CAIRDYQTCDTQYF,TGTGCCATCAGGGACTATCAGACTTGTGATACGCAGTATTTT
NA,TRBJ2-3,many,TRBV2,CARGGSTDTQYF,TGTGCCAGAGGCGGGTCTACAGATACGCAGTATTTT
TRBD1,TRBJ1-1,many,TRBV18,CASSPGQANTEAFF,TGTGCCAGCTCACCGGGACAGGCGAACACTGAAGCTTTCTTT
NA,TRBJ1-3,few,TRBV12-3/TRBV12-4,CASSLQSGNTIYF,TGTGCCAGCAGTTTACAATCTGGAAACACCATATATTTT
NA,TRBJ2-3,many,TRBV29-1,CSVGRQLDTQYF,TGCAGCGTTGGCCGACAGTTAGATACGCAGTATTTT
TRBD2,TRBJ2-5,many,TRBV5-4,CASSLGGSGAQETQYF,TGTGCCAGCAGCTTGGGTGGCAGCGGGGCGCAAGAGACCCAGTACTTC
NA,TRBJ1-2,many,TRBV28,CASSLPPYGYTF,TGTGCCAGCAGTTTGCCCCCCTATGGCTACACCTTC
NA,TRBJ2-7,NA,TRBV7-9,CASSPGHFYEQYF,TGTGCCAGCAGCCCGGGACACTTCTACGAGCAGTACTTC
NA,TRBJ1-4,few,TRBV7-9,CASNFIATNEKLFF,TGTGCCAGCAACTTCATTGCAACTAATGAAAAACTGTTTTTT
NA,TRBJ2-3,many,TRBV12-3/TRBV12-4,CASSFERHTQYF,TGTGCCAGCAGTTTTGAAAGACATACGCAGTATTTT
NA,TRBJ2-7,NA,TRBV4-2,CASGQGPGVEDEQYF,TGTGCCAGCGGCCAAGGTCCAGGGGTCGAGGACGAGCAGTACTTC
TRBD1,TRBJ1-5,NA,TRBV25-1,CASARDRDQPQHF,TGTGCCAGCGCCAGGGACAGGGACCAGCCCCAGCATTTT
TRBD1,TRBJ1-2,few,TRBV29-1,CSAAGTGGGYTF,TGCAGCGCCGCCGGGACAGGGGGGGGCTACACCTTC
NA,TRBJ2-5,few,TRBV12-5,CASGLGHTQETQYF,TGTGCTAGTGGTTTGGGCCACACCCAAGAGACCCAGTACTTC
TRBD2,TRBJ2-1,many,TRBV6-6,CASSYEGLAGGLQQFF,TGTGCCAGCAGTTACGAAGGGCTAGCGGGGGGCCTACAGCAGTTCTTC
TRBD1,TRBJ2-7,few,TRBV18,CASSDAGGGPYEQYF,TGTGCCAGCTCTGATGCAGGGGGTGGACCCTACGAGCAGTACTTC
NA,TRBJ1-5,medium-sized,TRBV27,CASSLRQGSNQPQHF,TGTGCCAGCAGTTTGCGGCAGGGTAGTAATCAGCCCCAGCATTTT
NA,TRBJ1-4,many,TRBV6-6,CASSYHRRATNEKLFF,TGTGCCAGCAGTTACCACAGGCGTGCAACTAATGAAAAACTGTTTTTT
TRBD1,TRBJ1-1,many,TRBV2,CASSRQGVTEAFF,TGTGCCAGCAGCAGACAGGGTGTCACTGAAGCTTTCTTT
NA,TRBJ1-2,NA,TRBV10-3,CAISEAGNYGYTF,TGTGCCATCAGTGAGGCAGGCAACTATGGCTACACCTTC